Listed below are T cell receptor beta chains from one sample, sequenced in a study of T cell responses to AZD1222 COVID-19 vaccine. Here immunoSEQ multiplex PCR was the method, and the copy in TCRdb shows in-frame clones only, minus some. The profile shows about 100,000 clones, over 75% of them singletons. This sample comprised peripheral blood, obtained on day 0 of MenACWY control vaccination. These receptors were taken from an adult in good health. The CDR3 runs from the conserved cysteine through the conserved F or W. The D gene is left open where the match is weak. Part of the rows lack a size; the others show once, few, many or a class for expanded clones.

TRBJ1-1,many,TRBV27,.,TGTGCCAGCAGTTTATCCAGTCCCACCGGAGCTTTCTTT,CASSLSSPTGAFF
TRBJ1-4,.,TRBV5-6,.,TGTGCCAGCAGCTTGAGCGGGGGGCTGGGAACTAATGAAAAACTGTTTTTT,CASSLSGGLGTNEKLFF
TRBJ2-2,.,TRBV9,TRBD1,TGTGCCAGCAGCGTTAGACAGGGCGGAACCGGGGAGCTGTTTTTT,CASSVRQGGTGELFF
TRBJ2-2,.,TRBV19,.,TGTGCCAGTAATCGACTAGAGGGCGGGGAGCTGTTTTTT,CASNRLEGGELFF
TRBJ1-6,.,TRBV5-4,.,TGTGCCAGCAGCCCCAGGGACTCCTATAATTCACCCCTCCACTTT,CASSPRDSYNSPLHF
TRBJ2-7,.,TRBV7-2,.,TGTGCCAGCAGCCTATCCGGCGGGACCACCTACGAGCAGTACTTC,CASSLSGGTTYEQYF
TRBJ2-5,.,TRBV24-1,.,TGTGCCACCGGGGAGGAAGAGACCCAGTACTTC,CATGEEETQYF
TRBJ1-2,once,TRBV6-2/TRBV6-3,.,TGTGCCAGCAGTTACTCGAATGAGAGATATGGCTACACCTTC,CASSYSNERYGYTF
TRBJ1-5,.,TRBV28,.,TGTGCCAGCAAACACAGCTGGGATCAGCCCCAGCATTTT,CASKHSWDQPQHF
TRBJ2-7,.,TRBV7-2,.,TGTGCCAGCACTCCCCGGGACGGACCCTACGAGCAGTACTTC,CASTPRDGPYEQYF
TRBJ1-3,.,TRBV27,TRBD1,TGTGCCAGCAGTCCCAGGACAGGAACTGGAAACACCATATATTTT,CASSPRTGTGNTIYF
TRBJ1-3,once,TRBV7-2,TRBD1,TGTGCCAGCAGCTTAGCCAGGGGGTCCTCTGGAAACACCATATATTTT,CASSLARGSSGNTIYF
TRBJ2-7,.,TRBV5-1,.,TGCGCCAGCAGCTTGGTTGCGACTACCAGCTCCTACGAGCAGTACTTC,CASSLVATTSSYEQYF
TRBJ1-2,.,TRBV7-9,.,TGTGCCACCGAGAGGGATAACTATGGCTACACCTTC,CATERDNYGYTF
TRBJ1-6,.,TRBV5-4,.,TGTGCCAGCAGTTCGGACGGACAGAGCTCCTATAATTCACCCCTCCACTTT,CASSSDGQSSYNSPLHF
TRBJ1-2,.,TRBV5-1,TRBD1,TGCGCCAGCAGTTCGACGACAGGGCCTAACTATGGCTACACCTTC,CASSSTTGPNYGYTF
TRBJ1-5,.,TRBV5-1,.,TGCGCCAGCAGCTTGGCAGGGATGGGTCAGCCCCAGCATTTT,CASSLAGMGQPQHF
TRBJ1-1,.,TRBV5-1,.,TGCGCCAGCAGCTTCCAGGGAGGTTACGCTGAAGCTTTCTTT,CASSFQGGYAEAFF
TRBJ1-5,.,TRBV6-5,.,TGTGCCAGCAGTTACGGGGGCAATCAGCCCCAGCATTTT,CASSYGGNQPQHF
TRBJ1-1,.,TRBV5-1,.,TGCGCCAGCAAATTGGGGGGTTCGAACACTGAAGCTTTCTTT,CASKLGGSNTEAFF
TRBJ2-1,.,TRBV5-4,TRBD2,TGTGCCAGCAGCTTGGGTGGACTAGCGGACAATGAGCAGTTCTTC,CASSLGGLADNEQFF
TRBJ2-1,.,TRBV7-2,.,TGTGCCAGCAGCTTAGCCCCCAACAGCGACAATGAGCAGTTCTTC,CASSLAPNSDNEQFF
TRBJ1-1,.,TRBV4-3,.,TGCGCCAGCAGCCAGACCCCGGGTTTCACTGAAGCTTTCTTT,CASSQTPGFTEAFF
TRBJ2-7,.,TRBV12-3/TRBV12-4,TRBD1,TGTGCCAGCAGGGGGGACAGCAACGAGCAGTACTTC,CASRGDSNEQYF
TRBJ2-2,.,TRBV10-3,TRBD1,TGTGCCATCAGAAAGACAGGGGCCACCGCGCCTGGCGGGGAGCTGTTTTTT,CAIRKTGATAPGGELFF
TRBJ2-3,.,TRBV3-1/TRBV3-2,.,TGTGCCAGCAGCCATGATCAGGACTACACAGATACGCAGTATTTT,CASSHDQDYTDTQYF
TRBJ2-1,.,TRBV12-5,TRBD2,TGTGCTAGTGGCCGAGGACTAGCGGGATACAATGAGCAGTTCTTC,CASGRGLAGYNEQFF
TRBJ1-2,once,TRBV28,TRBD1,TGTGCCAGCAGTTTAACGGACAGGGCCTATGGCTACACCTTC,CASSLTDRAYGYTF